The 25 T cell receptor beta chains in this list originate from one sample, sequenced in a study of T-cell reconstitution after alpha-beta-depleted transplantation in children. Unique molecular identifiers were incorporated into the prepared TCRbeta library. TCRdb ran MiXCR on the PCR reads and lists one entry per CDR3 protein. The sample includes 600,000 to 700,000 distinct CDR3 sequences, around 14% of them seen just once. The sequencing used PBMCs, collected before TCRalphabeta/CD19-depleted stem cell transplant. The receptors come from a girl aged 2-10 years with congenital amegakaryocytic thrombocytopenia, due to receive a stem cell transplant.

At least ten counts were recorded for this clonotype. One end of the junction fails to match germline, which may point to a read error. The V and J genes are TRBV27 and TRBJ2-2; D is unclear. The germline V gene encodes CDR1 MNHEY and CDR2 SMNVEV (reference sequence). CDR3 length: 13 amino acids. DNA for the CDR3: TGTGCCAGCAGCTTATTCCTCACCGGGGAGCTGTTTTTT. Its protein is CASSLFLTGELFF.

The table lists this clonotype with a few counts. This rearrangement joins TRBV5-1 to TRBJ2-1; D not resolved. Germline V gene lookup returns CDR1 SGHRS and CDR2 YFSETQ. This CDR3 spans 14 amino acids. Trimming stripped 1 base from V and 12 bases from J, with 17 bases between. CDR3 DNA: TGCGCCAGCAGCTTGCGCAGAAACAATGAAGGGCAGTTCTTC. Its translation: CASSLRRNNEGQFF.

The rearrangement uses TRBV20-1 and TRBJ1-2; weak D call: TRBD1 (6 bases). The CDR3 totals 13 residues. The germline V and J ends were trimmed by 3 bases and 3 bases, with 11 bases remaining between them. In germline, CDR1 is DFQATT, CDR2 SNEGSKA (reference sequence). The CDR3 region is CSASGGRDYGYTF. Here the CDR3 DNA reads TGCAGTGCTAGTGGGGGCAGGGACTATGGCTACACCTTC.

This clonotype was seen many times. The gene calls are TRBV6-2 or TRBV6-3 and TRBJ2-7; unclear D gene. V was pared by 2 bases and J by 5 bases, with 10 bases between. The length of the CDR3 is 13 residues. CDR1 MNHEY and CDR2 SVGEGT come from the germline V gene. The CDR3 reads CASSYVGADEQYF. CDR3 coding DNA: TGTGCCAGCAGTTACGTAGGTGCGGACGAGCAGTACTTC.

This clonotype turned up a few times. The chain has TRBV5-1 and TRBJ2-1; TRBD1 agrees at 9 bases. CDR1 and CDR2 (germline): SGHRS, YFSETQ. The length of the CDR3 is 14 residues. J gave up 6 bases and V 4 bases, and 5 bases lay outside the gene matches. Here the CDR3 DNA reads TGCGCCAGCAGCGAGGGGACAGGGTCCAATGAGCAGTTCTTC. Encoded protein: CASSEGTGSNEQFF.

This clonotype appeared a few times. The chain uses TRBV15 and TRBJ2-1; D is uncertain. Trimming removed 0 bases at V and 9 bases at J, with 12 bases between. Germline CDR1 reads LNHNV; CDR2 reads YYDKDF (reference sequence). The CDR3 has 14 amino acids. The CDR3 DNA follows: TGTGCCACCAGCAGAGAGGGTGTCCGGTTTGAGCAGTTCTTC. It codes for CATSREGVRFEQFF.

This clonotype was seen many times. CDR3 coding DNA: TGCAGTGCTAGCGGGAGGGGTGAGCAGTTCTTC. The encoded protein is CSASGRGEQFF. This rearrangement joins TRBV20-1 to TRBJ2-1; 8 bases align to TRBD2. Germline CDR1 is DFQATT and CDR2 is SNEGSKA (reference sequence). The CDR3 loop spans 11 amino acids. V shed 3 bases, J shed 9 bases, and the junction held 1 base outside the gene matches.

This chain links TRBV5-5 with TRBJ1-5, with TRBD1 identical over 8 bases. Germline values: CDR1 SGHKS, CDR2 YYEKEE (reference sequence). Trimming took 3 bases from V and 2 from J; bases not matched to a gene: 4. This CDR3 comprises 15 residues. CDR3 region: CASSSGGLGNQPQHF. The CDR3 coding sequence is TGTGCCAGCAGCTCAGGGGGCCTCGGCAATCAGCCCCAGCATTTT. The full variable domain, with the rest looked up from reference TRBV5-5 and TRBJ1-5, is DAGVTQSPTHLIKTRGQQVTLRCSPISGHKSVSWYQQVLGQGPQFIFQYYEKEERGRGNFPDRFSARQFPNYSSELNVNALLLGDSALYLCASSSGGLGNQPQHFGDGTRLSIL.

This clonotype was detected once. This clone may be a read error of a much larger clone one base away. This chain uses TRBV27 with TRBJ2-1, with D tentatively TRBD1 (6 bases). The CDR3 has 14 amino acids. Trimming removed 8 bases from V and 7 bases from J, with 18 bases in between. Germline values: CDR1 MNHEY, CDR2 SMNVEV (reference sequence). Here the CDR3 reads CASLRQESQNEQFF. As DNA, the CDR3 is TGTGCCAGCCTACGACAGGAGAGTCAAAATGAGCAGTTCTTC.

This clonotype has at least ten counts. The chain carries TRBV14 and TRBJ2-1, with a possible D match to TRBD2 (6 bases). The CDR3 has 16 amino acids. The V end lost 3 bases, the J end lost 6 bases, and 18 bases lay between the germline ends. Germline assignment: CDR1 SGHDN and CDR2 FVKESK. CDR3 DNA sequence: TGTGCCAGCAGCCAGATGAGAGCGGGTAAGGGCAATGAGCAGTTCTTC. Amino acid sequence: CASSQMRAGKGNEQFF.

This sequence joins TRBV7-2 and TRBJ1-4; no definite D call. Looked up from germline, CDR1 is SGHTA and CDR2 is FQGNSA. The ends were cut back, 0 bases at V and 1 base at J, with 6 bases in the middle. This CDR3 spans 15 amino acids. Written as DNA, the CDR3 is TGTGCCAGCAGCTTAGCCGCGGAAACTAATGAAAAACTGTTTTTT. It is translated as CASSLAAETNEKLFF.

This clonotype was detected a few times. V and J are TRBV10-3 and TRBJ2-7, with 8 bases aligning to TRBD1. The V gene end was trimmed by 4 bases and the J gene end by 3 bases; junction bases not matched to a gene: 5. In germline, CDR1 is ENHRY, CDR2 SYGVKD. This CDR3 is built from 14 residues. The CDR3 DNA reads as TGTGCCATCAGTGGACAGGGGACCTTCTACGAGCAGTACTTC. This encodes CAISGQGTFYEQYF.

With respect to this clonotype: A much larger clone lies a single base off, so this may be a read error. The chain uses TRBV5-1 and TRBJ2-6; 8 bases match TRBD1. Unmatched junction bases numbered 5, after V lost 1 base and J lost 8 bases. The germline CDR1 and CDR2 sequences are SGHRS and YFSETQ. The CDR3 runs 15 residues. CDR3 protein: CASSLLWTGTNVLTF. The CDR3 DNA reads as TGCGCCAGCAGCTTGTTGTGGACAGGGACCAACGTCCTGACTTTC.

Only a few counts were recorded for this clonotype. The rearrangement links TRBV20-1 to TRBJ2-3; 11 nucleotides align to TRBD2. Germline V lookup: CDR1 DFQATT, CDR2 SNEGSKA (reference sequence). This CDR3 comprises 19 residues. With V trimmed by 3 bases and J by 0 bases, 14 bases remained unmatched. CDR3 nucleotide sequence: TGCAGTGCTAGGGCCCCGGGACTAGCGGTATCTTCTAGCACAGATACGCAGTATTTT. Its protein product is CSARAPGLAVSSSTDTQYF.

This clonotype was picked up many times. The V call is TRBV20-1, the J call TRBJ2-3; D unresolved. CDR1 is DFQATT and CDR2 is SNEGSKA in the germline V gene (reference sequence). Trimming shortened V by 6 bases and J by 1 base, and 11 bases separated the two germline ends. The CDR3 extends over 13 amino acids. DNA of the CDR3: TGCAGTGCCATATATGGTGGCACAGATACGCAGTATTTT. As protein: CSAIYGGTDTQYF.

The table lists this clonotype with many counts. The chain combines TRBV9 with TRBJ2-7; 8 nucleotides match TRBD1. Trimming cost V 0 bases and J 3 bases; bases outside gene matches: 5. The germline V gene encodes CDR1 SGDLS and CDR2 YYNGEE. The CDR3 extends over 15 amino acids. DNA for the CDR3: TGTGCCAGCAGCGTAGCTGACAGGGGAAACTACGAGCAGTACTTC. As protein: CASSVADRGNYEQYF.

This chain links TRBV28 with TRBJ2-3, with TRBD2 matching 9 bases. Trimming took 6 bases from V and 4 from J; bases not matched to a gene: 17. Germline V CDR1 and CDR2: MDHEN, SYDVKM. The CDR3 has 18 amino acids. The CDR3 protein is CASRGVYKGTSISDTQYF. CDR3 DNA: TGTGCCAGCAGAGGGGTATATAAGGGGACTAGCATTTCAGATACGCAGTATTTT.

This clonotype was detected ten times or more. The rearrangement joins TRBV5-1 to TRBJ1-6; D unclear. Per germline, CDR1 SGHRS and CDR2 YFSETQ. The V end was cut by 0 bases, the J end by 4 bases, with 2 bases between. The CDR3 is made up of 13 amino acids. CDR3 sequence (DNA): TGCGCCAGCAGCTTGGGGTATAATTCACCCCTCCACTTT. This sequence encodes CASSLGYNSPLHF.

This clonotype turned up a few times. The CDR3 DNA follows: TGTGCCATCAGAGCTTACAGCGGGAGCAACAATGAGCAGTTCTTC. Translating gives CAIRAYSGSNNEQFF. V is TRBV10-3 and J is TRBJ2-1, with TRBD2 identical over 8 bases. This CDR3 region has 15 residues. Per germline, CDR1 ENHRY and CDR2 SYGVKD. The V gene end was trimmed by 6 bases and the J gene end by 5 bases; junction bases not matched to a gene: 9.

This clonotype occurred many times. The chain uses TRBV10-3 and TRBJ2-3; TRBD2 might be the D (7 bases). The germline V and J ends were trimmed by 2 bases and 1 base, with 22 bases remaining between them. The CDR3 consists of 19 residues. From germline, CDR1 is ENHRY and CDR2 SYGVKD. This CDR3 reads CAISEIGGGRSGRTDTQYF. The CDR3 coding sequence is TGTGCCATCAGTGAGATAGGGGGGGGTCGGAGCGGACGCACAGATACGCAGTATTTT.

This clonotype was observed many times. The chain couples TRBV7-8 to TRBJ1-2; D gene unclear. Germline-derived CDR1 and CDR2 are SGHVS and FQNEAQ. Trimming removed 3 bases at V and 4 bases at J, with 9 bases between. CDR3 length: 13 amino acids. CDR3 sequence (DNA): TGTGCCAGCAGCTTCGTGAGGAGCTATGGCTACACCTTC. It specifies CASSFVRSYGYTF.

This chain joins TRBV12-3 or TRBV12-4 and TRBJ2-7, with a tentative D call TRBD1 (5 bases). The CDR3 is 14 residues long. V dropped 6 bases and J dropped 2 bases, with 14 bases sitting between them. CDR3 protein: CASRGARQPYEQYF. CDR3 bases: TGTGCCAGCAGAGGGGCTCGCCAACCCTACGAGCAGTACTTC.

V and J are TRBV14 and TRBJ2-5; 7 bases line up with TRBD1. The CDR3 is 15 amino acids. Germline V CDR1 and CDR2: SGHDN, FVKESK. V gave up 2 bases and J gave up 4 bases; unmatched junction bases: 7. The CDR3 DNA is TGTGCCAGCAGCCAATACAGGGGAGAGCGAGAGACCCAGTACTTC. Protein: CASSQYRGERETQYF.

This clonotype was seen only a few times. J is TRBJ2-7 and V is TRBV18, with D possibly TRBD1 on 6 matching bases. Trimming left V 5 bases short and J 3 bases short, with 11 bases between. The germline CDR1 and CDR2 sequences are KGHSH and LQKENI. CDR3 length equals 13 residues. CDR3 sequence: CASSSNRDYEQYF. The CDR3 DNA reads as TGTGCCAGCTCATCAAACAGGGACTACGAGCAGTACTTC.

This clonotype was seen ten or more times. The rearrangement joins TRBV5-1 to TRBJ2-1, with TRBD1 identical over 9 bases. Germline CDR1 reads SGHRS; CDR2 reads YFSETQ. The CDR3 contains 14 residues. V dropped 2 bases and J dropped 7; count of bases not matched to a gene: 4. The CDR3 DNA reads as TGCGCCAGCAGCTTTAATGGACAGGGGAATGAGCAGTTCTTC. Translation gives CASSFNGQGNEQFF.